This T cell receptor beta chain was captured by sequencing in a study of blood T cell repertoires in COVID-19. Study as a whole: Researchers got acute and convalescent COVID-19 samples from the United States, Italy and Spain. Sources were T cells, B-cell-depleted T cells, or PBMCs; the material itself was cDNA or gDNA.

Categorization into cohorts depended on clinical history that participants reported. Original analysis: From reference gene primer amplification, estimates of nucleated cell counts were derived. Assay used: immunoSEQ multiplex PCR; TCRdb lists only in-frame clones, some missing. That table supplies the V and J calls and clone size; D and trimming were determined from the DNA. The table lists 250,000 to 350,000 clones, 70% to 90% of them singletons. This TCR came from a woman under 30 who had recovered from COVID-19. Sequenced material: PBMCs or T cells enriched from blood (not recorded which).

The DNA of the CDR3 is TGTGCCAGCAGTTTACAGGGGGCCGGAAACACCATATATTTT. Translating gives CASSLQGAGNTIYF. The J gene is TRBJ1-3, the V gene TRBV2; 9 bases match TRBD1. The V gene's germline CDR1 is SNHLY and CDR2 FYNNEI. J gave up 4 bases and V 5 bases, and 3 bases lay outside the gene matches. CDR3 size: 14 residues.